Listed below are T cell receptor beta chains from one sample, sequenced in a study of OX40 agonist ivuxolimab in advanced cancers. TCRdb's copy holds only in-frame clones and misses some; the assay was immunoSEQ multiplex PCR. The sample includes some 66,000 clones, around 86% seen only once; the top ten take over 2%. Sample: CD4+ or CD8+ T cells sorted from blood, taken in a trial of the OX40 agonist ivuxolimab. The source is an adult with an advanced solid tumor such as melanoma, head and neck, liver or kidney cancer. CDR3s include the opening cysteine and the closing phenylalanine or tryptophan. The order of the fields is CDR3 protein, CDR3 DNA, J gene, V gene, D gene, clone size. D genes are given only for firm matches. Some rows mark clone size as missing; the rest say once, few, many or name a class of expanded clone.

cdr3_aa: CASSMGPGGTDTQYF; cdr3_nt: TGTGCCAGTAGTATGGGGCCCGGGGGCACAGATACGCAGTATTTT; j_call: TRBJ2-3; v_call: TRBV19; d_call: -; clone_size: -
cdr3_aa: CASSDLPGQGHTEAFF; cdr3_nt: TGTGCCAGTAGCGACCTCCCCGGACAGGGACACACTGAAGCTTTCTTT; j_call: TRBJ1-1; v_call: TRBV19; d_call: TRBD1; clone_size: -
cdr3_aa: CASRRGQGEAFF; cdr3_nt: TGTGCCAGCAGGCGCGGACAGGGTGAAGCTTTCTTT; j_call: TRBJ1-1; v_call: TRBV2; d_call: TRBD1; clone_size: -
cdr3_aa: CSAEAESTDTQYF; cdr3_nt: TGCAGCGCGGAGGCAGAGAGCACAGATACGCAGTATTTT; j_call: TRBJ2-3; v_call: TRBV29-1; d_call: -; clone_size: -
cdr3_aa: CATRTPAGYTF; cdr3_nt: TGTGCCACCAGGACTCCGGCTGGCTACACCTTC; j_call: TRBJ1-2; v_call: TRBV6-5; d_call: -; clone_size: few
cdr3_aa: CAWSTSRDRWRWELFF; cdr3_nt: TGTGCCTGGAGTACCTCACGGGACAGGTGGAGGTGGGAGCTGTTTTTT; j_call: TRBJ2-2; v_call: TRBV30; d_call: TRBD1; clone_size: -
cdr3_aa: CASSSQGASNTGELFF; cdr3_nt: TGTGCCAGCAGCTCGCAGGGGGCTTCGAACACCGGGGAGCTGTTTTTT; j_call: TRBJ2-2; v_call: TRBV7-9; d_call: TRBD1; clone_size: -
cdr3_aa: CSVEEGGGSGGYTF; cdr3_nt: TGCAGCGTTGAAGAGGGCGGGGGCTCTGGTGGCTACACCTTC; j_call: TRBJ1-2; v_call: TRBV29-1; d_call: -; clone_size: -
cdr3_aa: CASSYAGGKNGYTF; cdr3_nt: TGTGCCAGCAGTTACGCAGGGGGGAAAAATGGCTACACCTTC; j_call: TRBJ1-2; v_call: TRBV6-5; d_call: TRBD1; clone_size: -
cdr3_aa: CASVPPGSWTQYF; cdr3_nt: TGTGCTAGTGTCCCCCCGGGGAGCTGGACGCAGTATTTT; j_call: TRBJ2-3; v_call: TRBV12-5; d_call: -; clone_size: -
cdr3_aa: CASSYELDRSQDTQYF; cdr3_nt: TGTGCCAGCAGTTACGAGCTGGACAGGAGCCAAGATACGCAGTATTTT; j_call: TRBJ2-3; v_call: TRBV6-5; d_call: TRBD1; clone_size: -